These T cell receptor beta chains were read from a single sample in a study of blood T cell repertoires in COVID-19. Generated by immunoSEQ multiplex PCR, the TCRdb table keeps only in-frame clones and is missing some. The sample contains 140,000 or so clones, 70% to 85% of which appear only once. The specimen was PBMCs or T cells enriched from blood (not recorded which). The receptor source for this set is a woman aged 18-29 years who had been exposed to COVID-19. Each CDR3 is given with its conserved first and last residue. D genes are given only for firm matches. Only part of the rows carry a size: once, few, many, or a class if the clone is expanded.

>TRBJ1-2|.|TRBV24-1|once
TGTGCCACCAGTGATGGGCCCTTTAACTATGGCTACACCTTC
CATSDGPFNYGYTF
>TRBJ2-2|TRBD1|TRBV7-3|once
TGTGCCAGCAGCCCGGGACAGGTCACCGGGGAGCTGTTTTTT
CASSPGQVTGELFF
>TRBJ1-1|TRBD1|TRBV7-9|.
TGTGCCAGCACCAAGCAAGGACAGGGAGGGACTGAAGCTTTCTTT
CASTKQGQGGTEAFF
>TRBJ2-1|.|TRBV7-6|.
TGTGCCAGCAGCTTATCGGGAGTCTTATACAATGAGCAGTTCTTC
CASSLSGVLYNEQFF
>TRBJ2-1|.|TRBV29-1|.
TGCAGCGTTGTCGAGTTGTCCCTTTACAATGAGCAGTTCTTC
CSVVELSLYNEQFF
>TRBJ1-2|.|TRBV28|.
TGTGCCAGCAGTTTACACCGGGGGAACTATGGCTACACCTTC
CASSLHRGNYGYTF
>TRBJ1-5|.|TRBV12-5|.
TGTGCTAGTGGTTTGGATCCTCTCCGAGGGTTTGGTCAGCCCCAGCATTTT
CASGLDPLRGFGQPQHF
>TRBJ2-7|.|TRBV11-2|once
TGTGCCAGCAGCTTAGTCCCGACTAGTTACGAGCAGTACTTC
CASSLVPTSYEQYF
>TRBJ1-5|.|TRBV12-3/TRBV12-4|.
TGTGCCAGCAGTGCGGGGAATCAGCCCCAGCATTTT
CASSAGNQPQHF
>TRBJ2-7|TRBD2|TRBV2|once
TGTGCCAGCAGGATAGCTAGCGGGTCCTACGAGCAGTACTTC
CASRIASGSYEQYF
>TRBJ2-7|TRBD2|TRBV20-1|.
TGCAGTGCTAGTGGTAGCGGGAGAACCTACGAGCAGTACTTC
CSASGSGRTYEQYF
>TRBJ1-5|.|TRBV19|.
TGTGCCAGTAGTATCAGGATTTATAGCAATCAGCCCCAGCATTTT
CASSIRIYSNQPQHF
>TRBJ1-1|.|TRBV5-1|once
TGCGCCAGCAGCCCCCAGGGAGGGGGTACTGAAGCTTTCTTT
CASSPQGGGTEAFF
>TRBJ2-4|.|TRBV4-1|.
TGCGCCAGCAGCCAAGATCAGGGCAGCCTAGCCAAAAACATTCAGTACTTC
CASSQDQGSLAKNIQYF
>TRBJ2-7|TRBD1|TRBV6-2/TRBV6-3|.
TGTGCCAGCAGCGACAGGGGAACACCCTACGAGCAGTACTTC
CASSDRGTPYEQYF
>TRBJ2-4|TRBD1|TRBV25-1|.
TGTGCCAGCAGTCGATGGGGACAGGGACGGAACATTCAGTACTTC
CASSRWGQGRNIQYF
>TRBJ2-5|TRBD2|TRBV5-1|.
TGCGCCAGCAGCTTGGTAGCGGGATGGAGGGAGACCCAGTACTTC
CASSLVAGWRETQYF
>TRBJ2-3|.|TRBV5-1|few
TGCGCCAGCAGCCCATCCGGCGGGGGCTCCGGCACAGATACGCAGTATTTT
CASSPSGGGSGTDTQYF
>TRBJ1-1|.|TRBV5-6|.
TGTGCCAGCAGCTTGGGTCCCAGTTTGAACACTGAAGCTTTCTTT
CASSLGPSLNTEAFF
>TRBJ2-2|.|TRBV4-1|.
TGCGCCAGCAGCCGACAGAACACCGGGGAGCTGTTTTTT
CASSRQNTGELFF
>TRBJ2-7|TRBD2|TRBV18|.
TGTGCCAGCTCATCGACTAGCGGGAGAACCTACGAGCAGTACTTC
CASSSTSGRTYEQYF
>TRBJ1-1|.|TRBV4-1|.
TGCGCCAGCAGAGGGGACATCAACACTGAAGCTTTCTTT
CASRGDINTEAFF
>TRBJ1-2|.|TRBV18|.
TGTGCCAGCTCATATATTCGACAGTTTGGATATGGCTACACCTTC
CASSYIRQFGYGYTF
>TRBJ1-4|TRBD1|TRBV6-5|.
TGTGCCAGCAGTTCGACAGGGGGTACTAATGAAAAACTGTTTTTT
CASSSTGGTNEKLFF
>TRBJ2-2|TRBD2|TRBV6-5|.
TGTGCCAGTAATAGCGGGAGGAACACCGGGGAGCTGTTTTTT
CASNSGRNTGELFF
>TRBJ2-1|TRBD2|TRBV7-2|.
TGTGCCAGCAGCTTAGCGTATTTAGCGGGAGTCCTGAATGAGCAGTTCTTC
CASSLAYLAGVLNEQFF
>TRBJ2-7|TRBD1|TRBV6-5|few
TGTGCCAGCAGTTACTCGGCAGGGGGCTACGAGCAGTACTTC
CASSYSAGGYEQYF
>TRBJ2-1|.|TRBV12-2|.
TGTGCAAGTCGCTTAGGTGGGAGTTCCTACAATGAGCAGTTCTTC
CASRLGGSSYNEQFF
>TRBJ1-2|.|TRBV9|.
TGTGCCAGCAGCGATGCAGGGCGAGGCTACACCTTC
CASSDAGRGYTF
>TRBJ1-2|TRBD1|TRBV27|.
TGTGCCAGCAGTTTAGGCCCAGGGGGATCTGGCTACACCTTC
CASSLGPGGSGYTF
>TRBJ2-1|TRBD2|TRBV27|once
TGTGCCAGCACCGGCGGGACTAGCGGGAGCCGTTACTACAATGAGCAGTTCTTC
CASTGGTSGSRYYNEQFF
>TRBJ2-7|.|TRBV9|.
TGTGCCAGCAGCGTAGAAGATGGAGTCCAGCAGTACTTC
CASSVEDGVQQYF
>TRBJ1-2|TRBD1|TRBV5-1|once
TGCGCCAGCAGCCCGGGACAGTCATTTACTAACTATGGCTACACCTTC
CASSPGQSFTNYGYTF
>TRBJ1-1|.|TRBV29-1|.
TGCAGCGTCAGGGAACAGGCCACTGAAGCTTTCTTT
CSVREQATEAFF
>TRBJ1-3|.|TRBV7-6|.
TGTGCCAGCAGCTTAGCTTCGTCTGGAAACACCATATATTTT
CASSLASSGNTIYF
>TRBJ2-1|TRBD2|TRBV24-1|.
TGTGCCACCAGTACGGGACTAGCGGGAAATGAGCAGTTCTTC
CATSTGLAGNEQFF
>TRBJ2-6|.|TRBV4-3|.
TGCGCCAGCAGCCAAGCCTCGACTTTCTCTGGGGCCAACGTCCTGACTTTC
CASSQASTFSGANVLTF
>TRBJ2-7|.|TRBV21-1|.
TGTGCCAGAGCGGTCCCCTACGAGCAGTACTTC
CARAVPYEQYF
>TRBJ1-4|.|TRBV12-3/TRBV12-4|.
TGTGCCAGCAGTTATACAGGGTATCGGTTTTTT
CASSYTGYRFF
>TRBJ1-1|.|TRBV7-2|.
TGTGCCAGCAGCTTAGAGGGGGGGGTGCGGGCTTTCTTT
CASSLEGGVRAFF
>TRBJ1-2|.|TRBV30|few
TGTGCCTGGAGGGCGGTTTGGCGGTCCTCTTATGGCTACACCTTC
CAWRAVWRSSYGYTF
>TRBJ2-3|TRBD2|TRBV25-1|.
TGTGCCAGCAGTGCAGCGGGAGGGAAGGATACGCAGTATTTT
CASSAAGGKDTQYF
>TRBJ1-1|TRBD1|TRBV5-8|.
TGTGCCAGCAACAACAGGGGGCACACTGAAGCTTTCTTT
CASNNRGHTEAFF
>TRBJ2-1|.|TRBV5-1|.
TGCGCCAGCAGCTTTACAGCCAACAATGAGCAGTTCTTC
CASSFTANNEQFF
>TRBJ2-1|TRBD2|TRBV19|once
TGTGCCAGTAGTTATTTAGCGGGAATCTCCTACAATGAGCAGTTCTTC
CASSYLAGISYNEQFF
>TRBJ2-3|TRBD1|TRBV5-1|.
TGCGCCAGCAGCATACAGGGGACAGATACGCAGTATTTT
CASSIQGTDTQYF
>TRBJ2-7|.|TRBV18|.
TGTGCCAGCTCACCAGGTTCAGTTTATGAGCAGTACTTC
CASSPGSVYEQYF
>TRBJ2-7|.|TRBV27|.
TGTGCCAGCAGTTTATCGGGCCCTGGGGGGACCTACGAGCAGTACTTC
CASSLSGPGGTYEQYF
>TRBJ2-1|TRBD2|TRBV4-1|.
TGCGCCAGCAGCCAAACATTGACTAGCGTTGAGCAGTTCTTC
CASSQTLTSVEQFF
>TRBJ2-3|.|TRBV19|.
TGTGCCAGTAGTCTCCAGGCTAGCACAGATACGCAGTATTTT
CASSLQASTDTQYF
>TRBJ2-7|TRBD1|TRBV28|.
TGTGCCAGCAGCTCCGGGACAGTCCCCTACGAGCAGTACTTC
CASSSGTVPYEQYF
>TRBJ2-7|.|TRBV6-1|.
TGTGCCAGCAGTGGGCCCCATGGTTCCAGCGGTCCCGAGCAGTACTTC
CASSGPHGSSGPEQYF
>TRBJ1-1|.|TRBV3-1/TRBV3-2|.
TGTGCCAGCAGCCACGACAGCAACACTGAAGCTTTCTTT
CASSHDSNTEAFF
>TRBJ2-3|.|TRBV18|.
TGTGCCAGCTCACCACCGGGCACCACCTTCACAGATACGCAGTATTTT
CASSPPGTTFTDTQYF
>TRBJ1-4|.|TRBV7-9|.
TGTGCCAGCAGCACCGCCGGGACATTCCCTGGTGAAAAACTGTTTTTT
CASSTAGTFPGEKLFF
>TRBJ1-1|.|TRBV6-1|.
TGTGCCAGCAGTGAAAATAGGCAGGGCCCGAACACTGAAGCTTTCTTT
CASSENRQGPNTEAFF